This record looks at one T cell receptor beta chain sequence and its context. What it recognizes is unknown. This sample is part of a study of CD8 T cells in Susac syndrome. The patients who served as multiple sclerosis controls were treatment-naive and had stable or active relapsing-remitting disease that fulfilled the revised McDonald criteria. The CD8+ and CD4+ T cells were negatively isolated, with the TEMRA cells enriched by FACS. This CDR3 is 15 amino acids long. The germline gives CDR1 SEHNR, CDR2 FQNEAQ (reference sequence). Deletions cut 6 bases from V and 5 bases from J, with 18 bases between. Study-wide results and limits: Only a relatively small number of individuals were included in the TCR sequencing and HLA analysis.

Reverse transcription of roughly 0.5 to 1 ug RNA used random hexamers. The amplification used immunoSEQ multiplex PCR on TCR beta CDR3; it spanned 54 Vbeta and 13 Jbeta. From the immunoSEQ multiplex PCR reads, TCRdb called clonotypes with MiXCR, one entry per CDR3 protein. This sample carries around 280,000 distinct CDR3 sequences, 85% of them seen once, and the ten largest clones take approximately 0.11%. The receptor comes from a human donor with multiple sclerosis. The rearrangement uses TRBV7-9 and TRBJ2-3; D might be TRBD2 (5 bases). The sample taken for sequencing was CD8+ T cells from PBMCs. The DNA of the CDR3 is TGTGCCAGCAGTTCGACTCGACTTGAGGGAGATACGCAGTATTTT. It specifies CASSSTRLEGDTQYF.